This paragraph reports one T cell receptor beta chain. Alopecia areata patients provided lesional scalp punch biopsies and peripheral blood, both collected for the study. PBMCs yielded sorted CD4+ and CD8+ T cells. RNA was extracted and reverse transcribed into cDNA as the sequencing template. Libraries were prepared by immunoSEQ multiplex PCR; TCRdb keeps only in-frame clonotypes and omits some of them. The sample shows over 50,000 clones, approximately 46% of them seen only once. These data are taken from a study of CD8+ T cells in alopecia areata. Germline CDR1 is SGHVS and CDR2 is FNYEAQ. The CDR3 loop spans 16 amino acids. Deletions cut 5 bases from V and 3 bases from J, with 20 bases between.

The receptor was isolated from a human donor with alopecia areata. The chain has TRBV7-6 and TRBJ2-7; perhaps TRBD2 as D (6 bases). Material: CD8+ T cells sorted from blood, obtained at week 0. CDR3 loop: CASSGGLRGDYYEQYF. In DNA, the CDR3 is TGTGCCAGCAGCGGGGGACTGCGAGGGGATTACTACGAGCAGTACTTC. Variable domain in full (rest from reference TRBV7-6 and TRBJ2-7): GAGVSQSPRYKVTKRGQDVALRCDPISGHVSLYWYRQALGQGPEFLTYFNYEAQQDKSGLPNDRFSAERPEGSISTLTIQRTEQRDSAMYRCASSGGLRGDYYEQYFGPGTRLTVT.